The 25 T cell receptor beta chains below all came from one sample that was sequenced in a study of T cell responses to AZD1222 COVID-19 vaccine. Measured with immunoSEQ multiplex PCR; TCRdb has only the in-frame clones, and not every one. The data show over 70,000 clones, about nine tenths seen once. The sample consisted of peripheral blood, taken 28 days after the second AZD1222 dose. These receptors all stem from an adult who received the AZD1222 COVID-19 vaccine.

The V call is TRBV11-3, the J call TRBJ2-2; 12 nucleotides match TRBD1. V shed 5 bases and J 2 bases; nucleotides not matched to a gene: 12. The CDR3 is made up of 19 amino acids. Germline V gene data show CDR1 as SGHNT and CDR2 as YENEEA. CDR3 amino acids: CASSPGGTGGLGNTGELFF. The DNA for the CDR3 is TGTGCCAGCAGCCCTGGGGGGACAGGGGGCCTGGGAAACACCGGGGAGCTGTTTTTT.

For the CDR3, the DNA is TGTGCCAGCAGTTTTGACGCCGAAGAGAGCTCCTACGAGCAGTACGTC. Translating gives CASSFDAEESSYEQYV. The rearrangement uses TRBV27 and TRBJ2-7; no reliable D call. This CDR3 region has 16 residues. Germline values: CDR1 MNHEY, CDR2 SMNVEV (reference sequence). Trimming took off 3 bases at V and 0 bases at J, with 15 bases between the two ends.

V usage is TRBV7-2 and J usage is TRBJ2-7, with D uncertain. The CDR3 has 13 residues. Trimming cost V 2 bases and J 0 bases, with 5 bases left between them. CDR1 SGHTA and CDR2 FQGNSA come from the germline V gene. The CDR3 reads CASSLISSYEQYF. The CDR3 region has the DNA TGTGCCAGCAGCTTAATCAGCTCCTACGAGCAGTACTTC.

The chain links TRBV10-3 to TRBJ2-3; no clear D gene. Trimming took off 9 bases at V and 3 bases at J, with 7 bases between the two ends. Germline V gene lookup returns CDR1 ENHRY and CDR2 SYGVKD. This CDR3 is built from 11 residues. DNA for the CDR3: TGTGCCATTCAGCTTACAGATACGCAGTATTTT. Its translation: CAIQLTDTQYF.

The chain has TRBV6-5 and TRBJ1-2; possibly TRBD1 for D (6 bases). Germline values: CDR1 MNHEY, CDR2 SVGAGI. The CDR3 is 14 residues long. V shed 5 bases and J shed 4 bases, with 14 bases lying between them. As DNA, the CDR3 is TGTGCCAGCAGTAGAACAGGGACGGGCTATGGCTACACCTTC. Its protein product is CASSRTGTGYGYTF.

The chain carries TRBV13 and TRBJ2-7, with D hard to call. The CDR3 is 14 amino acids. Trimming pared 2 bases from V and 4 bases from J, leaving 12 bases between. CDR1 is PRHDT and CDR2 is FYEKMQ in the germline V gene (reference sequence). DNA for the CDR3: TGTGCCAGCAGCTTATTTCAGGTCGGGTACGAGCAGTACTTC. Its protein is CASSLFQVGYEQYF.

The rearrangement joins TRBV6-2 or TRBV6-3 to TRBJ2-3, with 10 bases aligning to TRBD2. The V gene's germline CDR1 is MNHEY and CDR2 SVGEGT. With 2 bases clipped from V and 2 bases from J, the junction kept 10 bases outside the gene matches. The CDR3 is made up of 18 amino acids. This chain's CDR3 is CASSYPKGLAGVTDTQYF. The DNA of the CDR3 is TGTGCCAGCAGTTACCCAAAAGGGCTAGCGGGAGTCACAGATACGCAGTATTTT.

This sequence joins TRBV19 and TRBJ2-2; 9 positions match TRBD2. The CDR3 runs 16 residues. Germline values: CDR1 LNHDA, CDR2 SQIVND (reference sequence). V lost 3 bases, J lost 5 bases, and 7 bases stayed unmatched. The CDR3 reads CASSMSAGGLTGELFF. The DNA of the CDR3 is TGTGCCAGTAGTATGTCTGCGGGGGGGCTAACCGGGGAGCTGTTTTTT.

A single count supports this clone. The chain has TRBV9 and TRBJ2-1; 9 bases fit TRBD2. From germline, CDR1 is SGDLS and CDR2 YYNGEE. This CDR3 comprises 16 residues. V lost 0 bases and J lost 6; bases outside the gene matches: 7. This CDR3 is CASSVEGGGAFNEQFF. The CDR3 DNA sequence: TGTGCCAGCAGCGTAGAGGGCGGGGGGGCATTCAATGAGCAGTTCTTC.

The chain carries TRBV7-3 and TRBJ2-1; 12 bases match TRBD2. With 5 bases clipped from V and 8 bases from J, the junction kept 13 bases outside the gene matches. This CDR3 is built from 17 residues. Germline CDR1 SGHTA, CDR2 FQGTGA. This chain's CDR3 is CASSLQSLAGGHHEQFF. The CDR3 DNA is TGTGCCAGCAGCCTGCAATCCCTAGCGGGGGGGCATCATGAGCAGTTCTTC.

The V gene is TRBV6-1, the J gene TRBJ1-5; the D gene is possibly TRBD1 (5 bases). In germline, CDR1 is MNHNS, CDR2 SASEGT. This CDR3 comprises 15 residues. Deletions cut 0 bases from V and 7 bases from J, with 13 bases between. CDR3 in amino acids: CASSEAWGRGQPQHF. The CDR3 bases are TGTGCCAGCAGTGAAGCCTGGGGGAGAGGCCAGCCCCAGCATTTT.

DNA of the CDR3: TGTGCCAGCAGCTCAGTGCGTGCCACAGATACGCAGTATTTT. Its translation is CASSSVRATDTQYF. The chain carries TRBV6-2 or TRBV6-3 and TRBJ2-3; no firm D call. With 6 bases removed from V and 2 bases from J, the gap between germline ends came to 12 bases. CDR1 and CDR2 (germline): MNHEY, SVGEGT. The CDR3 runs to 14 residues.

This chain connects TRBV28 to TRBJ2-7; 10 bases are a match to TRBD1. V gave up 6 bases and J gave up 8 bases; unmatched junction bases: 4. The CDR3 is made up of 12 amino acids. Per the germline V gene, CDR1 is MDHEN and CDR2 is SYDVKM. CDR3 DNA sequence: TGTGCCAGCAGAAGGGACAGGGGCAAGCAGTACTTC. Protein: CASRRDRGKQYF.

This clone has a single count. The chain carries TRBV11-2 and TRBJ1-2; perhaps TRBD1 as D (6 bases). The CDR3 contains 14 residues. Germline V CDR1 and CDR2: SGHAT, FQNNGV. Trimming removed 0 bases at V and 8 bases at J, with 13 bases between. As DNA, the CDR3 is TGTGCCAGCAGCTTAGAGGCACAGGGCGTCGGCTACACCTTC. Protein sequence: CASSLEAQGVGYTF.

The CDR3 here is CASSLGGGRTEAFF. The CDR3 DNA reads as TGTGCCAGCAGCCTAGGGGGGGGTCGCACTGAAGCTTTCTTT. The rearrangement uses TRBV3-1 (or the pseudogene TRBV3-2) and TRBJ1-1; TRBD1 might be the D (6 bases). The germline V and J ends were trimmed by 4 bases and 4 bases, with 13 bases remaining between them. The length of the CDR3 is 14 residues. Germline V lookup: CDR1 LGHDT, CDR2 YNNKEL (reference sequence).

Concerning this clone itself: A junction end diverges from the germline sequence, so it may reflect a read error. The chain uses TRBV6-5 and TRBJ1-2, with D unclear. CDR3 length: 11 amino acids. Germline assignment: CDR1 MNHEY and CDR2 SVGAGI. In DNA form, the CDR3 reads TGTGCCAGCAGTCGTACAGACATACAAAGCTTC. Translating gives CASSRTDIQSF.

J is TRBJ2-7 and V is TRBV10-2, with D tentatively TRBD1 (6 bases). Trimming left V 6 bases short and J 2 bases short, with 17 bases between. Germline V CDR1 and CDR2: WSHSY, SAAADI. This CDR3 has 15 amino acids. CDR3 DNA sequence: TGCGCCAGCAGGGGTCCGGAACAGGGCCCCTACGAGCAGTACGTC. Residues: CASRGPEQGPYEQYV.

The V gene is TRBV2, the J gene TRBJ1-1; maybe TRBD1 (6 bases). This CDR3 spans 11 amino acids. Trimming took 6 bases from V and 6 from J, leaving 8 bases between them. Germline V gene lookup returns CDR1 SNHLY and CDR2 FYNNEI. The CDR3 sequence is CASSDRPEAFF. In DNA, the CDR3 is TGTGCCAGCAGCGACAGGCCTGAAGCTTTCTTT.

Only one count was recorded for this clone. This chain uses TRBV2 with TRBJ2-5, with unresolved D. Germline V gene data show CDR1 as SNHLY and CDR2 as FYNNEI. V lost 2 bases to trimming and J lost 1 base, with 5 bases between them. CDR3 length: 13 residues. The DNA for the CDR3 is TGTGCCAGCAGTGAATACGGCCAAGAGACCCAGTACTTC. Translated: CASSEYGQETQYF.

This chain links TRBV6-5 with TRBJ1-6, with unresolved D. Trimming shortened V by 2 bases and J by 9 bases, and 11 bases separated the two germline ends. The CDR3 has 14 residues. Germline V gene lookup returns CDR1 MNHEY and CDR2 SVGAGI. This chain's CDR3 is CASSYGDIGSPLHF. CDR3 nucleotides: TGTGCCAGCAGTTACGGGGATATTGGTTCACCCCTCCACTTT.

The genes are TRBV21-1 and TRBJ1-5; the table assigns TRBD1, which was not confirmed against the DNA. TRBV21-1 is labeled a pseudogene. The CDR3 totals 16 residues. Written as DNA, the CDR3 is TGTGCCAGCAGCAGCGGGGACAGGGAAAAGTCCCAGCCCCAGCATTTT. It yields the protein CASSSGDREKSQPQHF.

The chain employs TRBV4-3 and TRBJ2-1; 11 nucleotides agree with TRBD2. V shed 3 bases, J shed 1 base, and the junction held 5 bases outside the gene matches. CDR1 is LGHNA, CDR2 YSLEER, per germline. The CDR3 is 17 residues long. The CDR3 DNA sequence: TGCGCCAGCAGCCATCCTAGCGGGGGGCTTTCCTACAATGAGCAGTTCTTC. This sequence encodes CASSHPSGGLSYNEQFF.

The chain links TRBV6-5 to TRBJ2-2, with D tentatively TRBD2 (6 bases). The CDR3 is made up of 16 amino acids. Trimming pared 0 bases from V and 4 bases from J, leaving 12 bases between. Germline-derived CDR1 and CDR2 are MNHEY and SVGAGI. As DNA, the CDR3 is TGTGCCAGCAGTTACTCGGGCAGGAGGGCCACCGGGGAGCTGTTTTTT. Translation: CASSYSGRRATGELFF.

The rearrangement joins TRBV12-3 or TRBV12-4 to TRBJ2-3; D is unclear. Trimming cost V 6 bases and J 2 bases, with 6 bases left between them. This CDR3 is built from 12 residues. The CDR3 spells CASSSHTDTQYF. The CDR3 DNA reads TGTGCCAGCAGCAGCCACACAGATACGCAGTATTTT.

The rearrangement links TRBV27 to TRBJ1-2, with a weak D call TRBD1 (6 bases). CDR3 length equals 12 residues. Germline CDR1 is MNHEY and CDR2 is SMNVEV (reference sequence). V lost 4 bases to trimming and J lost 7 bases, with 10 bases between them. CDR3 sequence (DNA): TGTGCCAGCAGTTCATTAGGGGGTGGCTACACCTTC. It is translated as CASSSLGGGYTF.